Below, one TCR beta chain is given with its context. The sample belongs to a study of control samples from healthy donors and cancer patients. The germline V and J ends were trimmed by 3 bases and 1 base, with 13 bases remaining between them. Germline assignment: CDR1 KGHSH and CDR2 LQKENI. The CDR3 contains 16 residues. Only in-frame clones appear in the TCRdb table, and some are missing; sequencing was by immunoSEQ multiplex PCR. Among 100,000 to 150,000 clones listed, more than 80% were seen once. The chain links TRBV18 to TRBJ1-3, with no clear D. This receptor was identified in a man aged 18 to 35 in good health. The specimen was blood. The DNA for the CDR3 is TGTGCCAGCTCACCTACGGGAAGGGCTTCTGGAAACACCATATATTTT. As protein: CASSPTGRASGNTIYF.